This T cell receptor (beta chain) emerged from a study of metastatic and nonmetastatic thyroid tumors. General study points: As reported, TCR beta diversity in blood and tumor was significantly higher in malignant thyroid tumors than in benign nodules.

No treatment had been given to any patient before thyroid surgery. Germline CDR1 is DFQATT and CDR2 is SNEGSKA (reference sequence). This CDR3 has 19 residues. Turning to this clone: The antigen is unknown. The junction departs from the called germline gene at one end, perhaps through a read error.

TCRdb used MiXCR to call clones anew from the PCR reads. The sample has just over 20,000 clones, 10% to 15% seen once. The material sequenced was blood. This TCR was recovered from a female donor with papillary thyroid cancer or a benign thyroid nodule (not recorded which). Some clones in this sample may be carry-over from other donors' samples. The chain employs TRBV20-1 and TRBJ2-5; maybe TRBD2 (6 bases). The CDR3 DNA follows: TGCAGCGCTAGAGATCACAACGGCGGGGCTAGCGTGTGGTTGGAGACCCAGTACTTC. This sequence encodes CSARDHNGGASVWLETQYF.